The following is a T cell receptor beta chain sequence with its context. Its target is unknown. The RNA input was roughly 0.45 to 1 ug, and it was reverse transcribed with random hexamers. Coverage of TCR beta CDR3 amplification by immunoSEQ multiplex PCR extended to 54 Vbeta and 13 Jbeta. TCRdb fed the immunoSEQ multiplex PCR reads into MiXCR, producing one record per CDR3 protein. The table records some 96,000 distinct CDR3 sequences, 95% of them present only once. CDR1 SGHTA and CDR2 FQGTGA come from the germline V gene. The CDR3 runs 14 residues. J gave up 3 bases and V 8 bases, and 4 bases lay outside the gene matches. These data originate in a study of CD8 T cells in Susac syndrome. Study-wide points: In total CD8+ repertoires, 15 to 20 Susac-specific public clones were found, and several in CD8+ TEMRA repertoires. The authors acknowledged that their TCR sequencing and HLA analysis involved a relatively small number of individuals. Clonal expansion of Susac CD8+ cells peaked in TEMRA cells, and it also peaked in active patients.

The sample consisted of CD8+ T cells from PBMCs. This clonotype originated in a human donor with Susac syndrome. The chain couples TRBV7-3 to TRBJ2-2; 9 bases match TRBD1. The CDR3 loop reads CASGRTGDTGELFF. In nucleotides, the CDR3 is TGTGCCAGCGGCAGGACAGGGGACACCGGGGAGCTGTTTTTT.